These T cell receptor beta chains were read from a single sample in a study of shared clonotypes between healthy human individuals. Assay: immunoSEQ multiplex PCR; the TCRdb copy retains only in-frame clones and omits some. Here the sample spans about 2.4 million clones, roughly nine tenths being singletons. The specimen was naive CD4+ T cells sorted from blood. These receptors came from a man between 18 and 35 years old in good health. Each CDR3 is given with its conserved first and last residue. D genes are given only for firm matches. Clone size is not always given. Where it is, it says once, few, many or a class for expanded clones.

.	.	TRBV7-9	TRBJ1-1	CASNPNWGHTEAFF	TGTGCCAGCAACCCCAATTGGGGCCACACTGAAGCTTTCTTT
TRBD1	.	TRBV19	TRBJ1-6	CASSLDRGNSPLHF	TGTGCCAGTAGTTTAGACAGGGGTAATTCACCCCTCCACTTT
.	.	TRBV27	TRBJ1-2	CASTPSGGASIQGYTF	TGTGCCAGCACCCCCAGTGGGGGAGCCTCCATTCAAGGCTACACCTTC
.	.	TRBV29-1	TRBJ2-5	CSVSTGISETQYF	TGCAGCGTGTCGACAGGAATTAGCGAGACCCAGTACTTC
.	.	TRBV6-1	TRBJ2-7	CASSDLSTYEQYF	TGTGCCAGCAGTGATCTCTCCACCTACGAGCAGTACTTC
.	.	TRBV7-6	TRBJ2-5	CASSSLAREQETQYF	TGTGCCAGCAGCTCATTGGCCAGAGAACAAGAGACCCAGTACTTC
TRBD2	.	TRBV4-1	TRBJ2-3	CASSLADSTDTQYF	TGCGCCAGCAGTCTAGCGGACAGCACAGATACGCAGTATTTT
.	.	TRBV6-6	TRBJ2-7	CASSPAYSYEQYF	TGTGCCAGCAGTCCTGCTTACTCCTACGAGCAGTACTTC
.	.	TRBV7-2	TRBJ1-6	CASSRGGANSPLHF	TGTGCCAGCAGCCGCGGGGGGGCTAATTCACCCCTCCACTTT
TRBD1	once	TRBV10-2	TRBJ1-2	CASSPGQGVTNYGYTF	TGCGCCAGCAGTCCTGGACAGGGGGTCACGAACTATGGCTACACCTTC
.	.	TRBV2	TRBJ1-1	CASSELSLNTEAFF	TGTGCCAGCAGTGAGTTGTCGCTGAACACTGAAGCTTTCTTT
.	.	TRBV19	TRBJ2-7	CASSSMVGRNEQYF	TGTGCCAGTAGCTCGATGGTGGGGAGGAACGAGCAGTACTTC
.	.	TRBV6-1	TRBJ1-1	CASGFLQAFF	TGTGCCAGTGGGTTTCTTCAAGCTTTCTTT
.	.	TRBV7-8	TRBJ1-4	CASSLASTNEKLFF	TGTGCCAGCAGCTTAGCTTCAACTAATGAAAAACTGTTTTTT
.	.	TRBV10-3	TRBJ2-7	CAISPHSYEQYF	TGTGCCATCAGTCCGCACTCCTACGAGCAGTACTTC
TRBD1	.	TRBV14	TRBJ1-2	CASSQGQPYGYTF	TGTGCCAGCAGCCAGGGACAGCCCTATGGCTACACCTTC
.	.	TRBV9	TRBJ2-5	CASSVARVGETQYF	TGTGCCAGCAGCGTAGCGAGGGTCGGGGAGACCCAGTACTTC
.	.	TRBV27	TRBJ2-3	CASSLYALKPTDTQYF	TGTGCCAGCAGTTTGTATGCTCTAAAACCCACAGATACGCAGTATTTT
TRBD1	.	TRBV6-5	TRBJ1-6	CASRPPQGNNSPLHF	TGTGCCAGCAGGCCACCACAGGGGAACAATTCACCCCTCCACTTT
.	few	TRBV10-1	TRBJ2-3	CASSRGVPDTQYF	TGCGCCAGCAGTAGGGGGGTACCGGATACGCAGTATTTT
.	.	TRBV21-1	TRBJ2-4	CASSKGRVPKNIQYF	TGTGCCAGCAGCAAAGGGCGGGTTCCCAAAAACATTCAGTACTTC
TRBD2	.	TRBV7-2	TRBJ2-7	CASSLVALGLAGAYEQYF	TGTGCCAGCAGCTTAGTGGCCCTGGGACTAGCGGGAGCCTACGAGCAGTACTTC
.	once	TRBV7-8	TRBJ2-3	CASRLAIGTAQDTQYF	TGTGCCAGCAGGCTAGCGATAGGGACAGCTCAAGATACGCAGTATTTT
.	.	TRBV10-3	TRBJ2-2	CAISDGVTGELFF	TGTGCCATCAGTGACGGGGTTACCGGGGAGCTGTTTTTT
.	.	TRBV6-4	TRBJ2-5	CASSLGRWPNQETQYF	TGTGCCAGCAGCCTAGGACGGTGGCCCAACCAAGAGACCCAGTACTTC